This TCR beta chain was sequenced during a study of T cell repertoires in cytomegalovirus infection. Study summary: Recently identified HLA-C-restricted CMV epitopes were used, and well-studied HLA-B-restricted CMV epitopes were used as well. In public TCR beta signatures, there were indications of both CMV infection and matching HLA type. Study results and limitations: Of the TCR beta families, the public ones yielded a cumulative frequency that identified carriers of CMV plus the relevant HLA. CMV-specific TCR beta clonotypes restricted by HLA-C were the ones dominating the ex vivo response.

The V end lost 8 bases, the J end lost 0 bases, and 10 bases lay between the germline ends. The length of the CDR3 is 12 residues. The germline CDR1 and CDR2 sequences are SQVTM and ANQGSEA. This clonotype has only one observation. Its target is not known. Via MiXCR, TCRdb re-called the reads, giving one row per CDR3 protein. The sample holds 830,000 or so distinct CDR3 sequences, 30% to 35% seen once. The sequencing used cultured CD8+ T cells from PBMCs, collected from culture after CMV antigen stimulation. The source of this sequence is a human donor in good health (CMV status not recorded). Some clones in this sample may be carry-over from other donors' samples. V and J are TRBV29-1 and TRBJ1-1, with D hard to call. This CDR3 reads CSPRRLNTEAFF. The CDR3 DNA sequence: TGCAGCCCCCGGAGATTGAACACTGAAGCTTTCTTT.